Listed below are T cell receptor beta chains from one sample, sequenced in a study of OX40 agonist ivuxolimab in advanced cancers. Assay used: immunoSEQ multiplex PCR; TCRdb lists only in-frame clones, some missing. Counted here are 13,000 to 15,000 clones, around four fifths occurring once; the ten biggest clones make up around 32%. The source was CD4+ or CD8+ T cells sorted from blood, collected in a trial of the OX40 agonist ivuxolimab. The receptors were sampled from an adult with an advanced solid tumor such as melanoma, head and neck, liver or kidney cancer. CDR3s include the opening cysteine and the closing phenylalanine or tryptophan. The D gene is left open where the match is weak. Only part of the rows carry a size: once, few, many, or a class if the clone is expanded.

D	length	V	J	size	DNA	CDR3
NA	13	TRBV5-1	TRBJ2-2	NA	TGCGCCAGCAGCTTGCTGGGGGGCGGGGAGCTGTTTTTT	CASSLLGGGELFF
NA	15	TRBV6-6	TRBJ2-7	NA	TGTGCCAGCGGGGGGCTACAGACGGTCTCCTACGAGCAGTACTTC	CASGGLQTVSYEQYF
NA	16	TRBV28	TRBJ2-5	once	TGTGCCAGCAGTTTAACCCCTGGGGGCGGAGAAGAGACCCAGTACTTC	CASSLTPGGGEETQYF
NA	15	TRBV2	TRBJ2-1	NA	TGTGCCAGCAGTGAACGACAGAGCTCCTACAATGAGCAGTTCTTC	CASSERQSSYNEQFF
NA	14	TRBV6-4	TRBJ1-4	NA	TGTGCCAGCAGTCCGGGCCCCGAGACGAAAAAACTGTTTTTT	CASSPGPETKKLFF
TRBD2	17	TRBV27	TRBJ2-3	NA	TGTGCCAGCAGTTTAGGGTTAGCGGGTACATACACAGATACGCAGTATTTT	CASSLGLAGTYTDTQYF
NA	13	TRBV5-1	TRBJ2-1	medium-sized	TGCGCCAGCAGCCAGGGTTCATCCAATGAGCAGTTCTTC	CASSQGSSNEQFF
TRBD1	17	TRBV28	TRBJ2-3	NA	TGTGCCAGCAGTGGATCCCCTTGGACAGGGAGTGGAGATACGCAGTATTTT	CASSGSPWTGSGDTQYF
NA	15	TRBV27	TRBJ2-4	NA	TGTGCCAGCAGTCCTCCCCCGCTGGGGACAAACATTCAGTACTTC	CASSPPPLGTNIQYF
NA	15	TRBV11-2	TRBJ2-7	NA	TGTGCCAGCAGCTGGAAGTTCTCATCGGGCTACGAGCAGTACTTC	CASSWKFSSGYEQYF
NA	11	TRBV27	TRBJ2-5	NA	TGTGCCAGCGGGGGTGGGCCGGCCCAGTACTTC	CASGGGPAQYF